Listed below are T cell receptor beta chains from one sample, sequenced in a study of T cell changes during pregnancy in multiple sclerosis. TCRdb's table, derived via immunoSEQ multiplex PCR, lists solely in-frame clones and lacks some. Of under 50,000 clones listed, about 90% are singletons. Sequencing used peripheral blood, obtained in the first trimester of pregnancy. Receptor source: a female donor in good health, enrolled as a control in a pregnancy study. Each CDR3 is given with its conserved first and last residue. The D gene is left open where the match is weak. Clone size is not always given. Where it is, it says once, few, many or a class for expanded clones.

J,size,D,V,DNA,CDR3
TRBJ2-7,once,NA,TRBV7-8,TGTGCCAGCAGCTTAGGTCGCGGAAACGAGCAGTACTTC,CASSLGRGNEQYF
TRBJ2-1,NA,NA,TRBV7-3,TGTGCCAGCAGCCCTCGAGCGGGTGTAACCTACAATGAGCAGTTCTTC,CASSPRAGVTYNEQFF
TRBJ2-1,NA,TRBD2,TRBV5-4,TGTGCCAGCAGCTTGTCTAGCGGGGGGGCCGATGAGCAGTTCTTC,CASSLSSGGADEQFF
TRBJ2-1,NA,TRBD1,TRBV11-3,TGTGCCAGCAGCTTTGGACAGGGGGCAGGCAATGAGCAGTTCTTC,CASSFGQGAGNEQFF
TRBJ2-7,NA,TRBD2,TRBV4-1,TGCGCCAGCAGCGGTCCGGGACTAGCGGGAGGTTCCCCCAAGGACGAGCAGTACTTC,CASSGPGLAGGSPKDEQYF
TRBJ1-2,once,NA,TRBV7-9,TGTGCCAGCACCCCCGAGTGGGCCCCGAGTGGCTACACCTTC,CASTPEWAPSGYTF
TRBJ2-7,NA,TRBD2,TRBV11-1,TGTGCCAGCAGCTTAGAATTGGGAGGGCCGGGCGAGCAGTACTTC,CASSLELGGPGEQYF
TRBJ2-1,NA,TRBD2,TRBV6-1,TGTGTTACTAGCGGGAGGGCCTACTCCTACAATGAGCAGTTCTTC,CVTSGRAYSYNEQFF
TRBJ1-3,NA,NA,TRBV30,TGTGCCTGGAGTGTGTCGGGGGGCTCTGGAAACACCATATATTTT,CAWSVSGGSGNTIYF
TRBJ2-7,NA,TRBD2,TRBV6-5,TGTGCCAGCAGTGGGGGGGGGACTCGGCAGTACTTC,CASSGGGTRQYF
TRBJ2-2,NA,TRBD2,TRBV6-1,TGTGCCAGCAGTGAACTAGCGGGGGGGCCCGGGGAGCTGTTTTTT,CASSELAGGPGELFF
TRBJ2-1,NA,NA,TRBV6-5,TGTGCCAGCAGTTACTTTCCAGTCGGGTTCGATGAGCAGTTCTTC,CASSYFPVGFDEQFF
TRBJ2-1,NA,NA,TRBV4-3,TGCGCCAGCAGCCAAGAGCCCCTAGCCAACGGCAATGAGCAGTTCTTC,CASSQEPLANGNEQFF
TRBJ2-6,NA,NA,TRBV5-1,TGCGCCAGCCTCCCCGGCCAACTACACTCTGGGGCCAACGTCCTGACTTTC,CASLPGQLHSGANVLTF
TRBJ1-4,NA,TRBD1,TRBV7-9,TGTGCCAGCCCGACAGGGTATGAAAAACTGTTTTTT,CASPTGYEKLFF
TRBJ1-4,NA,TRBD1,TRBV6-1,TGTGCCAGCAGTGAAGCAGGGGGCGGGAAAAAACTGTTTTTT,CASSEAGGGKKLFF
TRBJ2-3,NA,TRBD1,TRBV27,TGTGCCACCAGGGGGCGACGAAGCACAGATACGCAGTATTTT,CATRGRRSTDTQYF
TRBJ2-6,NA,NA,TRBV7-2,TGTGCCAGCAGCTCGCGAGGGGAGGACAACGTCCTGACTTTC,CASSSRGEDNVLTF
TRBJ2-5,once,NA,TRBV14,TGTGCCAGCAGCCAAGATCTTGGCGGGGCTGGCGGGACCCAGTACTTC,CASSQDLGGAGGTQYF
TRBJ1-1,few,NA,TRBV30,TGTGCCTGGAGTGTCAGGGGTAACACTGAAGCTTTCTTT,CAWSVRGNTEAFF
TRBJ2-2,NA,TRBD1,TRBV30,TGTGCCTGGAGTGGGACTGGAAGGGGGCTCGGGGGGGAGCTGTTTTTT,CAWSGTGRGLGGELFF
TRBJ2-5,NA,TRBD2,TRBV5-1,TGCGCCAGCAGCTTGGGACTAGCGGGAGTGGAGACCCAGTACTTC,CASSLGLAGVETQYF
TRBJ2-7,NA,NA,TRBV20-1,TGCAGTGCTGGGAGCTCCTACGAGCAGTACTTC,CSAGSSYEQYF
TRBJ2-7,NA,NA,TRBV18,TGTGCCAGCTCACCCAGGGGGACGGAGGGGGATATTCTCTACGAGCAGTACTTC,CASSPRGTEGDILYEQYF
TRBJ2-3,NA,TRBD2,TRBV5-1,TGCGCCAGCAGCTTGGGGACTAGCGGGGGCTCAGATACGCAGTATTTT,CASSLGTSGGSDTQYF
TRBJ2-3,NA,NA,TRBV10-2,TGCGCCAGCAGTGAGTCGGAAATTCGAATCAGGGAAGATACGCAGTATTTT,CASSESEIRIREDTQYF
TRBJ2-1,NA,TRBD2,TRBV7-3,TGTGCCAGCAGCTCCTCCGGGCTCGCACTAGCGGGAGGTTCCTCCTACAATGAGCAGTTCTTC,CASSSSGLALAGGSSYNEQFF
TRBJ2-1,once,TRBD2,TRBV15,TGTGCCACCAGCAGAGCGGGGGGTTCAACCTACAATGAGCAGTTCTTC,CATSRAGGSTYNEQFF
TRBJ2-6,NA,TRBD1,TRBV27,TGTGCCAGCAGTTTTCGGGACAGGATAAGCTATGGGGCCAACGTCCTGACTTTC,CASSFRDRISYGANVLTF
TRBJ1-5,NA,NA,TRBV27,TGTGCCAGCAGTTTATCTAGTTGGCAGCCCCAGCATTTT,CASSLSSWQPQHF
TRBJ2-5,NA,NA,TRBV7-6,TGTGCCAGCAGCGCCCTAGTTCAAGAGACCCAGTACTTC,CASSALVQETQYF
TRBJ1-6,NA,TRBD1,TRBV23-1,TGCGCCAGCAGTCAATTTAGACAGGGACGCTCCTATAATTCACCCCTCCACTTT,CASSQFRQGRSYNSPLHF
TRBJ1-2,NA,TRBD1,TRBV6-6,TGTGCCAGCAGGCACCAGGACAGGTTGTATGGCTACACCTTC,CASRHQDRLYGYTF
TRBJ2-2,NA,NA,TRBV9,TGTGCCAGCAGCGTAGGAGGCGGGGAGCTGTTTTTT,CASSVGGGELFF
TRBJ2-3,once,NA,TRBV6-6,TGTGCCAGCAGTCCCTCGAGGGATGTGCCAGATACGCAGTATTTT,CASSPSRDVPDTQYF
TRBJ2-1,once,NA,TRBV9,TGTGCCAGCAGCGTGCACGGCCTCCGGGGGAGCAATGAGCAGTTCTTC,CASSVHGLRGSNEQFF
TRBJ1-2,NA,NA,TRBV5-5,TGTGCCAGCAGCTTGGCCGGGTTGGGTGGCTACACCTTC,CASSLAGLGGYTF
TRBJ1-1,NA,TRBD1,TRBV11-2,TGTGCCAGCAGCCCGACGGGACAGCTGAACACTGAAGCTTTCTTT,CASSPTGQLNTEAFF
TRBJ1-5,few,NA,TRBV7-9,TGTGCCAGCAGCGACAACGATCAGCCCCAGCATTTT,CASSDNDQPQHF
TRBJ2-7,NA,NA,TRBV30,TGTGCCTGGAGTGTACAGTCATTGGGGGGCGAGCAGTACTTC,CAWSVQSLGGEQYF
TRBJ1-1,NA,NA,TRBV7-8,TGTGCCAGCAGCTTAGGACAGAACACTGAAGCTTTCTTT,CASSLGQNTEAFF
TRBJ2-7,NA,NA,TRBV4-1,TGCGCCAGCAGCCAAGATCTTTCGGCCCTGAGCGGCTCCTACGAGCAGTACTTC,CASSQDLSALSGSYEQYF
TRBJ1-4,once,NA,TRBV5-1,TGCGCCAGCAGCTTGGCTGGAGTTAATGAAAAACTGTTTTTT,CASSLAGVNEKLFF
TRBJ2-1,NA,TRBD1,TRBV19,TGTGCCAGCGGGTGGCAGGGGGCTATGAATGAGCAGTTCTTC,CASGWQGAMNEQFF
TRBJ2-7,NA,NA,TRBV30,TGTGCCTGGAGTGTCCCGACAGGCTATTACGAGCAGTACTTC,CAWSVPTGYYEQYF
TRBJ2-1,NA,NA,TRBV7-3,TGTGCCAGCAGCTTGGGACTGGCGACCTACAATGAGCAGTTCTTC,CASSLGLATYNEQFF
TRBJ2-3,NA,TRBD2,TRBV9,TGTGCCAGCAGCGTAGTGCCGGGGGGACTAGCGGATACGCAGTATTTT,CASSVVPGGLADTQYF
TRBJ1-5,NA,NA,TRBV7-2,TGTGCCAGCAGCTTAGCCCCCAGGGGAAGTCAGCCCCAGCATTTT,CASSLAPRGSQPQHF
TRBJ2-1,NA,NA,TRBV2,TGTGCCAGCAACGACGGGGGAAGCTCCTACAATGAGCAGTTCTTC,CASNDGGSSYNEQFF
TRBJ2-7,NA,NA,TRBV6-6,TGTGCCAGCAGTTACAAGGCCCTCGGGTACGAGCAGTACTTC,CASSYKALGYEQYF
TRBJ1-1,NA,NA,TRBV9,TGTGCCAGCAGCGTATCTCCGAACACTGAAGCTTTCTTT,CASSVSPNTEAFF